Shown below are 18 T cell receptor beta chains from a single sample sequenced in a study of beta chain features in type 1 diabetes. Overall study results and limits: In all four CD4+ subsets, TCRB CDR3 length was significantly, moderately reduced in type 1 diabetes.

Of the isolated RNA, all was reverse transcribed, and so the sequenced material was expressed TCRB transcripts. The table came from immunoSEQ multiplex PCR; TCRdb's copy has only in-frame clones and leaves some out. The sample lists about 25,000 clones, 68% occurring once. These TCRs are of unknown antigen specificity. Sequenced input: stem cell memory CD4+ T cells from blood. All receptors derive from a woman between 40 and 50 years old with type 1 diabetes.

J is TRBJ2-2 and V is TRBV4-1, with 12 bases lining up with TRBD2. V dropped 0 bases and J dropped 1; count of bases not matched to a gene: 6. The CDR3 is 19 amino acids. Germline V gives CDR1 MGHRA, CDR2 YSYEKL. This CDR3 reads CASSQDQLGLAGNTGELFF. In DNA form, the CDR3 reads TGCGCCAGCAGCCAAGATCAGTTGGGACTAGCGGGGAACACCGGGGAGCTGTTTTTT.

The chain is built from TRBV10-3 and TRBJ2-5; 11 positions match TRBD1. Germline CDR1 and CDR2: ENHRY and SYGVKD. The trim removed 6 bases at V and 1 base at J, leaving 4 bases unmatched. The CDR3 spans 15 residues. Here the CDR3 DNA reads TGTGCCATCAGCGGACAGGGGGCTTTCCAAGAGACCCAGTACTTC. Translation: CAISGQGAFQETQYF.

CDR3 nucleotides: TGCGCCAGCAGCCTCCAACGGGGACAGTGGAACACTGAAGCTTTCTTT. It encodes CASSLQRGQWNTEAFF. This rearrangement joins TRBV5-1 to TRBJ1-1; 7 bases are a match to TRBD1. Germline CDR1 reads SGHRS; CDR2 reads YFSETQ. V trimming: 4 bases; J trimming: 1 base; junction bases outside the gene matches: 10. The CDR3 is 16 amino acids.

The chain is built from TRBV5-4 and TRBJ2-5, with no clear D. Germline V lookup: CDR1 SGHNT, CDR2 YYREEE (reference sequence). CDR3 length: 16 residues. V gave up 4 bases and J gave up 0 bases, with 16 bases separating them. The CDR3 reads CASSPRWQAYQETQYF. The DNA of the CDR3 is TGTGCCAGCAGCCCCCGCTGGCAGGCCTACCAAGAGACCCAGTACTTC.

This chain's CDR3 is CASSQEPPGLAGGADTQYF. The CDR3, as DNA: TGCGCCAGCAGCCAAGAACCTCCGGGCCTAGCGGGGGGCGCAGATACGCAGTATTTT. The chain uses TRBV4-3 and TRBJ2-3; the match to TRBD2 covers 11 bases. Trimming took 0 bases from V and 4 from J; bases not matched to a gene: 12. CDR3 size: 19 residues. In germline, CDR1 is LGHNA, CDR2 YSLEER.

The chain couples TRBV5-1 to TRBJ2-7; TRBD1 matches at 11 bases. Per germline, CDR1 SGHRS and CDR2 YFSETQ. V lost 7 bases, J lost 5 bases, and 11 bases stayed unmatched. The CDR3 has 15 amino acids. The CDR3 sequence: CASSKAGQGAHEQYF. DNA for the CDR3: TGCGCCAGCTCAAAAGCAGGACAGGGGGCCCACGAGCAGTACTTC. The whole variable domain, filled in from reference TRBV5-1 and TRBJ2-7, reads KAGVTQTPRYLIKTRGQQVTLSCSPISGHRSVSWYQQTPGQGLQFLFEYFSETQRNKGNFPGRFSGRQFSNSRSEMNVSTLELGDSALYLCASSKAGQGAHEQYFGPGTRLTVT.

This clone was observed once. This chain connects TRBV7-9 to TRBJ2-7; perhaps TRBD2 as D (5 bases). The germline V gene has CDR1 SEHNR and CDR2 FQNEAQ (reference sequence). The V end lost 0 bases, the J end lost 6 bases, and 12 bases lay between the germline ends. CDR3 length: 14 residues. The CDR3 DNA reads as TGTGCCAGCAGCTTAGCGGGTAGCGATCTCGAGCAGTACTTC. It specifies CASSLAGSDLEQYF.

The V call is TRBV28, the J call TRBJ2-7; 8 positions match TRBD2. Germline CDR1 reads MDHEN; CDR2 reads SYDVKM. Trimming at V came to 7 bases and at J to 2 bases, leaving 7 bases not matched to a gene. This CDR3 contains 14 residues. The CDR3 here is CASTYSGGPYEQYF. In DNA, the CDR3 is TGTGCCAGCACCTACAGCGGGGGACCCTACGAGCAGTACTTC.

The V gene is TRBV7-2, the J gene TRBJ2-4, with a possible D match to TRBD1 (6 bases). The V gene's germline CDR1 is SGHTA and CDR2 FQGNSA. The ends were cut back, 5 bases at V and 8 bases at J, with 19 bases in the middle. The CDR3 is 15 residues long. CDR3 region: CASSPGWQGQDIQYF. DNA for the CDR3: TGTGCCAGCAGCCCCGGTTGGCAGGGGCAAGACATTCAGTACTTC.

The chain joins TRBV6-6 to TRBJ1-1; D might be TRBD1 (6 bases). There are 14 residues in the CDR3. Germline V lookup: CDR1 MNHNY, CDR2 SVGAGI (reference sequence). V lost 6 bases and J lost 1, with 12 bases in between. This CDR3 is CASSPGTQNTEAFF. The CDR3 nucleotides read TGTGCCAGCAGCCCCGGGACACAGAACACTGAAGCTTTCTTT.

The chain carries TRBV7-2 and TRBJ2-1; D may be TRBD2 (6 bases). Germline-derived CDR1 and CDR2 are SGHTA and FQGNSA. The V gene lost 3 bases and the J gene lost 9 bases, with 18 bases spanning the gap. This CDR3 spans 15 amino acids. In nucleotides, the CDR3 is TGTGCCAGCAGCTTCTCAGGCGAAGGGGAGGTTGAGCAGTTCTTC. It specifies CASSFSGEGEVEQFF. Full variable domain (missing parts from reference TRBV7-2 and TRBJ2-1): GAGVSQSPSNKVTEKGKDVELRCDPISGHTALYWYRQSLGQGLEFLIYFQGNSAPDKSGLPSDRFSAERTGGSVSTLTIQRTQQEDSAVYLCASSFSGEGEVEQFFGPGTRLTVL.

The chain is built from TRBV9 and TRBJ2-1; D gene uncertain. The length of the CDR3 is 14 residues. Trimming removed 2 bases at V and 0 bases at J, with 6 bases between. The germline V gene encodes CDR1 SGDLS and CDR2 YYNGEE. CDR3 residues: CASSVVSSYNEQFF. The CDR3 DNA reads TGTGCCAGCAGCGTGGTGAGCTCCTACAATGAGCAGTTCTTC.

The genes are TRBV11-2 and TRBJ1-1; D unresolved. This CDR3 region has 13 residues. CDR1 and CDR2 (germline): SGHAT, FQNNGV. V lost 0 bases to trimming and J lost 3 bases, with 5 bases between them. DNA for the CDR3: TGTGCCAGCAGCTTAGAGAGTGACACTGAAGCTTTCTTT. Its translation is CASSLESDTEAFF.

This clone appeared a few times. The chain is built from TRBV19 and TRBJ2-3; possibly TRBD1 for D (5 bases). Germline CDR1 is LNHDA and CDR2 is SQIVND (reference sequence). The CDR3 loop spans 15 amino acids. V was shortened by 3 bases and J by 6 bases, with 16 bases between the two germline ends. CDR3 region: CASSIRGQRDDTQYF. The CDR3 bases are TGTGCCAGTAGTATTAGGGGCCAGAGAGACGATACGCAGTATTTT.

This clone was observed a few times. The chain uses TRBV4-1 and TRBJ2-1, with 7 bases matching TRBD2. Trimming cost V 1 base and J 4 bases; bases outside gene matches: 4. The germline CDR1 and CDR2 sequences are MGHRA and YSYEKL. The CDR3 is 15 residues long. CDR3 sequence: CASSQGTSGYNEQFF. CDR3 nucleotides: TGCGCCAGCAGCCAAGGGACTAGTGGGTACAATGAGCAGTTCTTC.

In this sample, this clone turned up a few times. The rearrangement joins TRBV7-3 to TRBJ2-5; D gene ambiguous. Germline V lookup: CDR1 SGHTA, CDR2 FQGTGA. This CDR3 has 13 residues. Trimming left V 2 bases short and J 1 base short, with 5 bases between. The CDR3 loop is CASSLYSQETQYF. Here the CDR3 DNA reads TGTGCCAGCAGCTTATACAGCCAAGAGACCCAGTACTTC.

As DNA, the CDR3 is TGTGCCAGTCTTCCCCGCGGGACAGGGAAAGTGCAGCCCCAGCATTTT. This encodes CASLPRGTGKVQPQHF. The rearrangement uses TRBV19 and TRBJ1-5; 9 positions agree with TRBD1. CDR1 is LNHDA and CDR2 is SQIVND in the germline V gene (reference sequence). The V segment lost 8 bases and the J segment 7 bases; nucleotides outside the gene matches: 15. This CDR3 spans 16 amino acids.

The chain joins TRBV9 to TRBJ2-7, with 9 nucleotides matching TRBD1. Germline values: CDR1 SGDLS, CDR2 YYNGEE. The CDR3 spans 15 residues. Trimming at V came to 0 bases and at J to 2 bases, leaving 3 bases not matched to a gene. CDR3 DNA sequence: TGTGCCAGCAGCGTAGGGGGGACAGGGACCTACGAGCAGTACTTC. It yields the protein CASSVGGTGTYEQYF.